What follows are 15 T cell receptor beta chains derived from one specimen sequenced in a study of vaccination and CD4 T cells after COVID-19. With the Oncomine TCR Beta short-read assay, DNA from cultured CD4+ T cells was sequenced. TCRdb independently ran MiXCR on the PCR reads; one entry per CDR3 protein. The table has more than 7,500 distinct CDR3 sequences, more than 20% seen once. Treatment: approximately nine-day PBMC culture with coronavirus spike peptide pools or control peptides (ViraFEST assay). These receptors have no known antigen. Sequencing was done on a sample of cultured CD4+ T cells from blood. The receptor set was obtained from a human donor with COVID-19.

The chain joins TRBV11-3 to TRBJ2-5; 14 nucleotides align to TRBD2. CDR3 length: 15 residues. Trimming at V came to 3 bases and at J to 4 bases, leaving 1 base not matched to a gene. Germline CDR1 reads SGHNT; CDR2 reads YENEEA. The CDR3 spells CASSFGLAGGETQYF. The CDR3 region has the DNA TGTGCCAGCAGCTTCGGACTAGCGGGGGGAGAGACCCAGTACTTC.

The CDR3 protein is CAWSSHRDGYTF. CDR3 DNA sequence: TGTGCCTGGAGTAGCCATCGTGATGGCTACACCTTC. The chain carries TRBV30 and TRBJ1-2; no definite D call. Germline values: CDR1 GTSNPN, CDR2 SVGIG (reference sequence). The CDR3 has 12 residues. V was cut by 2 bases and J by 6 bases, with 10 bases left in between.

As concerns this clonotype: The junction departs from the called germline gene at one end, perhaps through a read error. The chain links TRBV27 to TRBJ1-6, with D perhaps matching TRBD1 (6 bases). In germline, CDR1 is MNHEY, CDR2 SMNVEV (reference sequence). The CDR3 covers 16 residues. The CDR3 coding sequence is TGTGTCAGCTGCCTGAACAGGGTCGGGGCTGTTTCACCCCTCCACTTT. It codes for CVSCLNRVGAVSPLHF.

J is TRBJ1-3 and V is TRBV19, with unresolved D. The CDR3 runs 14 residues. CDR1 and CDR2 (germline): LNHDA, SQIVND (reference sequence). Trimming took 5 bases from V and 1 from J, leaving 9 bases between them. This chain's CDR3 is CASSSQRSGNTIYF. For the CDR3, the DNA is TGTGCCAGTAGTTCCCAGCGTTCTGGAAACACCATATATTTT.

This clonotype was seen a handful of times. The chain employs TRBV6-5 and TRBJ2-3, with 7 bases matching TRBD1. V shed 2 bases and J 2 bases; nucleotides not matched to a gene: 4. The CDR3 runs to 15 residues. CDR1 is MNHEY, CDR2 SVGAGI, per germline. The CDR3 region has the DNA TGTGCCAGCAGTTACAGGGGGCTGGACACAGATACGCAGTATTTT. Translated, it gives CASSYRGLDTDTQYF.

This clonotype was seen a few times. The chain carries TRBV20-1 and TRBJ1-4, with 9 positions matching TRBD1. CDR3 length equals 15 residues. In germline, CDR1 is DFQATT, CDR2 SNEGSKA (reference sequence). Unmatched junction bases numbered 5, after V lost 0 bases and J lost 6 bases. The CDR3 DNA follows: TGCAGTGCTAGAGATCACAGGGGGCAGGATGAAAAACTGTTTTTT. Amino acid sequence: CSARDHRGQDEKLFF.

This clonotype has just one count. J is TRBJ1-3 and V is TRBV10-3, with D unclear. This CDR3 has 15 amino acids. Trimming pared 10 bases from V and 0 bases from J, leaving 16 bases between. Germline CDR1 reads ENHRY; CDR2 reads SYGVKD. CDR3 amino acids: CATQQPSNSGNTIYF. The CDR3 DNA sequence: TGTGCCACCCAACAGCCATCAAACTCTGGAAACACCATATATTTT.

The chain is built from TRBV9 and TRBJ2-7, with 8 bases fitting TRBD2. Trimming removed 1 base from V and 5 bases from J; junction bases left unmatched: 11. The CDR3 contains 16 residues. CDR1 and CDR2 from the germline V gene are SGDLS and YYNGEE. CDR3 in DNA: TGTGCCAGCAGCGTAACTGGACGGGGGGGCTATAACGAGCAGTACTTC. Amino acid sequence: CASSVTGRGGYNEQYF.

This sequence joins TRBV7-2 and TRBJ1-2, with 8 bases aligning to TRBD1. CDR3 length: 14 residues. Germline loops: CDR1 SGHTA, CDR2 FQGNSA. V shed 4 bases, J shed 7 bases, and the junction held 8 bases outside the gene matches. CDR3 in DNA: TGTGCCAGCAGCTCCGGACAGGGCGGGAGTGGCTACACCTTC. It is translated as CASSSGQGGSGYTF.

The table lists this clonotype with a few counts. This chain connects TRBV20-1 to TRBJ1-4, with a tentative D call TRBD1 (5 bases). Trimming removed 3 bases at V and 8 bases at J, with 19 bases between. The CDR3 covers 15 residues. CDR1 is DFQATT and CDR2 is SNEGSKA in the germline V gene (reference sequence). This chain's CDR3 is CSASEVPSGGEKLFF. The DNA for the CDR3 is TGCAGTGCTAGCGAAGTCCCGTCCGGGGGGGAAAAACTGTTTTTT.

CDR3 sequence (DNA): TGTGCCAGCACCCCCAACGGGGGGTCGTTCGCGAACACCGGGGAGCTGTTTTTT. Its translation: CASTPNGGSFANTGELFF. This chain links TRBV7-2 with TRBJ2-2; 7 positions agree with TRBD2. The CDR3 sequence is 18 residues long. Germline V lookup: CDR1 SGHTA, CDR2 FQGNSA. J lost 0 bases, V lost 7 bases, and 14 bases had no gene match.

This clonotype came up a few times. This chain uses TRBV6-5 with TRBJ1-1; TRBD1 matches at 7 bases. Germline V gene lookup returns CDR1 MNHEY and CDR2 SVGAGI. This CDR3 contains 15 residues. J gave up 2 bases and V 2 bases, and 5 bases lay outside the gene matches. The CDR3 bases are TGTGCCAGCAGTTACACAGGGGTGGGAAACACTGAAGCTTTCTTT. It codes for CASSYTGVGNTEAFF.

The chain employs TRBV5-1 and TRBJ2-5; D perhaps matches TRBD2 (6 bases). V lost 0 bases and J 5 bases, leaving 8 bases between the germline ends. The CDR3 consists of 13 residues. Per the germline V gene, CDR1 is SGHRS and CDR2 is YFSETQ. This CDR3 reads CASSLAGRETQYF. The DNA of the CDR3 is TGCGCCAGCAGCTTGGCGGGGAGGGAGACCCAGTACTTC.

There are a few counts of this clonotype. The chain employs TRBV2 and TRBJ1-6; D gene ambiguous. CDR1 is SNHLY and CDR2 is FYNNEI in the germline V gene. The V gene lost 6 bases and the J gene lost 1 base, with 10 bases spanning the gap. This CDR3 is 15 amino acids long. The CDR3 DNA follows: TGTGCCAGCAGGAACAGCCCTTCCTATAATTCACCCCTCCACTTT. It yields the protein CASRNSPSYNSPLHF.

The rearrangement joins TRBV2 to TRBJ2-3; D perhaps matches TRBD2 (6 bases). Per the germline V gene, CDR1 is SNHLY and CDR2 is FYNNEI. The CDR3 is made up of 15 amino acids. The chain's CDR3 is CPTQQEGAVKGTQYF. Written as DNA, the CDR3 is TGTCCCACCCAACAGGAGGGCGCGGTAAAGGGTACGCAGTATTTT.